The 8 T cell receptor beta chains below come from one sample, sequenced in a study of cytomegalovirus exposure and HLA in healthy donors. PCR amplification relied on 60 Vbeta primers (plus 13 Jbeta primers). The table came from immunoSEQ multiplex PCR; TCRdb's copy has only in-frame clones and leaves some out. The sample carries approximately 210,000 clones, about 75% recorded once. Sequencing used PBMCs. These receptor sequences come from a male donor in good health and CMV-seronegative.

The genes are TRBV28 and TRBJ2-3, with D maybe TRBD1 (5 bases). Germline lookup yields CDR1 MDHEN and CDR2 SYDVKM. CDR3 length: 15 amino acids. With 6 bases removed from V and 0 bases from J, the gap between germline ends came to 13 bases. CDR3 amino acids: CASSPTDISTDTQYF. CDR3 sequence (DNA): TGTGCCAGCAGCCCAACGGACATTAGCACAGATACGCAGTATTTT.

The rearrangement links TRBV5-4 to TRBJ2-7; TRBD2 aligns across 9 bases. The ends lost 1 base at V and 6 bases at J; junction bases unmatched: 8. This CDR3 is built from 15 residues. Germline V gives CDR1 SGHNT, CDR2 YYREEE (reference sequence). The CDR3 region is CASSLPGLAGAEQYF. The CDR3 DNA is TGTGCCAGCAGCTTGCCGGGACTAGCAGGCGCCGAGCAGTACTTC. Full variable domain (remainder filled in from reference TRBV5-4 and TRBJ2-7): ETGVTQSPTHLIKTRGQQVTLRCSSQSGHNTVSWYQQALGQGPQFIFQYYREEENGRGNFPPRFSGLQFPNYSSELNVNALELDDSALYLCASSLPGLAGAEQYFGPGTRLTVT.

This clone was found a few times. The chain employs TRBV2 and TRBJ1-2, with 8 bases fitting TRBD1. With 5 bases clipped from V and 4 bases from J, the junction kept 6 bases outside the gene matches. The CDR3 runs 14 residues. CDR1 is SNHLY, CDR2 FYNNEI, per germline. CDR3 residues: CASSLTGEAYGYTF. CDR3 nucleotides: TGTGCCAGCAGTTTGACAGGGGAAGCCTATGGCTACACCTTC.

This clone came up once. The rearrangement joins TRBV30 to TRBJ2-7, with TRBD1 matching over 8 bases. Germline V lookup: CDR1 GTSNPN, CDR2 SVGIG (reference sequence). The V and J ends lost 4 bases and 4 bases, in that order; junction bases with no gene match: 3. There are 12 residues in the CDR3. CDR3 in amino acids: CAWTQGAYEQYF. CDR3 bases: TGTGCCTGGACGCAGGGGGCATACGAGCAGTACTTC.

V usage is TRBV5-1 and J usage is TRBJ2-7; the match to TRBD1 covers 10 bases. The germline V gene encodes CDR1 SGHRS and CDR2 YFSETQ. V gave up 4 bases and J gave up 6 bases; unmatched junction bases: 7. The CDR3 loop spans 14 amino acids. The CDR3 here is CASSDQGTGAEQYF. The CDR3 nucleotides are TGCGCCAGCAGCGACCAAGGGACAGGGGCCGAGCAGTACTTC.

This clone has only one observation. V usage is TRBV5-1 and J usage is TRBJ2-1; TRBD2 is a possible D gene (6 bases). The germline V gene has CDR1 SGHRS and CDR2 YFSETQ. Trimming shortened V by 4 bases and J by 2 bases, and 16 bases separated the two germline ends. The CDR3 contains 16 residues. The DNA of the CDR3 is TGCGCCAGCAGCCTCGCGGGGTTACAGGCCTACAATGAGCAGTTCTTC. It encodes CASSLAGLQAYNEQFF.

The V call is TRBV12-5, the J call TRBJ1-2; TRBD1 might be the D (5 bases). Germline assignment: CDR1 LGHNT and CDR2 FRNRAP. The V end lost 3 bases, the J end lost 6 bases, and 20 bases lay between the germline ends. This CDR3 spans 16 amino acids. This CDR3 reads CASGFDSYNSRDGYTF. The CDR3 nucleotides are TGTGCTAGTGGTTTCGACAGCTACAACTCTAGGGATGGCTACACCTTC. The full variable domain, completed using reference TRBV12-5 and TRBJ1-2, is DARVTQTPRHKVTEMGQEVTMRCQPILGHNTVFWYRQTMMQGLELLAYFRNRAPLDDSGMPKDRFSAEMPDATLATLKIQPSEPRDSAVYFCASGFDSYNSRDGYTFGSGTRLTVV.

The genes are TRBV4-2 and TRBJ2-1, with 9 bases fitting TRBD2. The CDR3 runs 16 residues. Trimming removed 1 base from V and 7 bases from J; junction bases left unmatched: 8. From germline, CDR1 is LGHNA and CDR2 YNFKEQ. The CDR3 DNA reads TGTGCCAGCAGCCAAGTTATGGGACTAGCCTTTAATGAGCAGTTCTTC. Translating gives CASSQVMGLAFNEQFF.